This T cell receptor beta chain came from a study of blood T cells in healthy people across ages. Germline values: CDR1 SGHRS, CDR2 YFSETQ. Trimming shortened V by 4 bases and J by 4 bases, and 12 bases separated the two germline ends. The CDR3 contains 15 residues. Aged roughly 6 to 95, donors were systemically healthy Caucasians from Russia. Every donor contributed roughly 10 milliliters of peripheral blood by blood draw. This clonotype was observed at least ten times. Primers used in a second PCR of about 7 to 12 cycles were a sample-barcoded 5' primer and a J-beta primer mix. Using its own MiXCR run on the 5' RACE reads, TCRdb lists one record per CDR3 protein. The table has 1.5 million to 2 million distinct CDR3 sequences, 28% seen once; the top ten hold 7.7%.

The material sequenced was blood. The J gene is TRBJ2-6, the V gene TRBV5-1; D possibly corresponds to TRBD1 (6 bases). The receptor was derived from a woman aged 25 to 39 in good health. The CDR3 sequence: CASSNTGSGANVLTF. CDR3 bases: TGCGCCAGCAGCAACACAGGGTCCGGGGCCAACGTCCTGACTTTC.